Listed below are T cell receptor beta chains from one sample, sequenced in a study of shared T cell receptors in the human thymus. Using immunoSEQ multiplex PCR, the repertoire was profiled, and TCRdb retains in-frame clones only, with some absent. This repertoire shows approximately 490,000 clones, around three quarters found once; its top ten account for more than 0.01%. Separately, the same data were catalogued under a study of human thymus T cells.

Specimen: thymocytes. The receptors originated from a boy in the first two years of life with a congenital heart defect. The CDR3 runs from the conserved cysteine through the conserved F or W. Each record gives: J gene, V gene, CDR3 protein.

TRBJ2-5 | TRBV9 | CASSVPREGVRETQYF
TRBJ2-1 | TRBV28 | CASSLTSNEQFF
TRBJ2-3 | TRBV7-2 | CASSTLPRASTDTQYF
TRBJ1-3 | TRBV10-3 | CAIRLDSPRSGNTIYF
TRBJ2-1 | TRBV28 | CASSSPGGGRRGEFF
TRBJ2-3 | TRBV15 | CATRGLAGGGDTQYF
TRBJ2-7 | TRBV6-1 | CASSEKPRALHLVYEQYF
TRBJ2-5 | TRBV5-4 | CASSGDRLAGAETQYF
TRBJ2-5 | TRBV27 | CASSQGLAGGRGTQYF
TRBJ2-7 | TRBV6-5 | CASTSGTGGNEQYF
TRBJ1-1 | TRBV13 | CASSLEQLNTEAFF
TRBJ1-1 | TRBV6-1 | CASSVQVSEAFF
TRBJ1-2 | TRBV30 | CAWIKWEDGYTF